The entry below gives a single TCR beta chain sequence along with its context. As originally analysed: Scientists estimated how many nucleated cells there were by amplifying reference gene primers. TCRdb's table, derived via immunoSEQ multiplex PCR, lists solely in-frame clones and lacks some. The V and J calls and clone size come from that table; D and trimming were worked out from the DNA. The sample consists of about 72,000 clones, roughly 85% of them appearing once. This sample is drawn from a study of blood T cell repertoires in COVID-19. On the study more broadly: The United States, Italy and Spain were the sources of the acute and convalescent COVID-19 samples. Sources were T cells, B-cell-depleted T cells, or PBMCs; the material itself was cDNA or gDNA.

This receptor was identified in an elderly woman with acute or convalescent COVID-19. The sequenced sample consisted of peripheral blood.

CDR3 DNA sequence: TGTGCTAGTGGTCATCGTGGGGCTTCCAATTCACCCCTCCACTTT. Encoded protein: CASGHRGASNSPLHF. The V gene is TRBV12-5, the J gene TRBJ1-6, with D perhaps matching TRBD1 (5 bases). The germline gives CDR1 LGHNT, CDR2 FRNRAP. The CDR3 runs to 15 residues. V lost 5 bases and J 7 bases, leaving 15 bases between the germline ends.